This T cell receptor beta chain appears in the sequencing data of a study of T-cell reconstitution after alpha-beta-depleted transplantation in children. Unique molecular identifiers tagged the TCRbeta library. TCRdb independently ran MiXCR on the PCR reads; one entry per CDR3 protein. The table has 700,000 to 950,000 distinct CDR3 sequences, roughly 16% seen once. Study observations and caveats: Newly produced T cells mostly provided counts and TCRbeta diversity after one year, as hyperexpanded clones declined. The origin of alpha-beta T cells about two months after transplant was reportedly several hundred expanded graft clones. From surviving recipient T cells and thymic progenitors came the high day-60 TCRbeta diversity observed in some patients.

Concerning this clonotype itself: Its antigen is unknown. Germline and junction disagree at one end, which may indicate a read error.

This specimen was PBMCs, mostly from graft donor cells, taken 360 days after TCRalphabeta/CD19-depleted stem cell transplant. The clonotype comes from a male patient aged 10-17 years who had a stem cell transplant for acute lymphoblastic leukemia, so the T cells may come from the graft donor.

CDR3 DNA sequence: TGCTGTGCTAGAGATCTAGTTCCCCGACGGCTAAACTATGGCTACACCTTC. Protein sequence: CCARDLVPRRLNYGYTF. The V and J genes are TRBV20-1 and TRBJ1-2, with D hard to call. This CDR3 contains 17 residues. Germline CDR1 DFQATT, CDR2 SNEGSKA (reference sequence).